This T cell receptor (beta chain) derives from a study of cytomegalovirus exposure and HLA in healthy donors. Study at large: From 150 million to 200 million T cells, an earlier analysis saw 90 million to 130 million unique TCR beta sequences.

V lost 4 bases and J lost 2; bases outside the gene matches: 2. The CDR3 is 14 residues long. Germline CDR1 ENHRY, CDR2 SYGVKD. This clone was seen more than once but under ten times. Primers for the PCR totalled 60 Vbeta and 13 Jbeta. Assay: immunoSEQ multiplex PCR; the TCRdb copy retains only in-frame clones and omits some. The sample lists approximately 110,000 clones, roughly 15% occurring once. The sequence was collected from a female donor in good health and CMV-seronegative. The chain carries TRBV10-3 and TRBJ2-7, with TRBD1 matching over 10 bases. The sequenced material came from PBMCs. CDR3: CAISAGQGPYEQYF. The CDR3 nucleotides read TGTGCCATCAGTGCGGGACAGGGGCCCTACGAGCAGTACTTC.